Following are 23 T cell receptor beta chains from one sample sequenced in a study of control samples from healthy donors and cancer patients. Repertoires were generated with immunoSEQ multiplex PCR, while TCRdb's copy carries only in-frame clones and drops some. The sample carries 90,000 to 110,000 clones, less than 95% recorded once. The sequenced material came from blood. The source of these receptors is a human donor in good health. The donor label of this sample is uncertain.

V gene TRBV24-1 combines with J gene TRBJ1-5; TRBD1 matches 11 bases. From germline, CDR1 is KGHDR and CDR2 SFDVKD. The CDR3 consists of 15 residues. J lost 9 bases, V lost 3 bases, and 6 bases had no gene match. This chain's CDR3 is CATSDKGQGGGPQHF. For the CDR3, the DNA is TGTGCCACCAGTGATAAGGGACAGGGGGGAGGGCCCCAGCATTTT.

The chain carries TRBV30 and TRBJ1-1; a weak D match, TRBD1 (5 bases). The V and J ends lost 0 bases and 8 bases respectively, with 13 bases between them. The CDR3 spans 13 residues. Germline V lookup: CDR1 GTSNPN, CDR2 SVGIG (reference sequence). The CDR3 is CAWSVRRGTEAFF. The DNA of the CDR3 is TGTGCCTGGAGTGTACGAAGGGGTACCGAAGCTTTCTTT.

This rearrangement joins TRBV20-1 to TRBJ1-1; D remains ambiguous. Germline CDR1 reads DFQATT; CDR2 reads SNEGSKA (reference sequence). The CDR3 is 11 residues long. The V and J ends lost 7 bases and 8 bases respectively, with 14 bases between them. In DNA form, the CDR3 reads TGCAGTGTCGGCCAGTCCATGGAAGCTTTCTTT. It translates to CSVGQSMEAFF.

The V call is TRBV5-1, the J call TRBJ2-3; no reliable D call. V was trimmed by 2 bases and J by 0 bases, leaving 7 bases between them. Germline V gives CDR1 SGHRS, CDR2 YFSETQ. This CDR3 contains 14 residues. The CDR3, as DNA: TGCGCCAGCAGCTTATTCCCGAGCACAGATACGCAGTATTTT. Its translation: CASSLFPSTDTQYF.

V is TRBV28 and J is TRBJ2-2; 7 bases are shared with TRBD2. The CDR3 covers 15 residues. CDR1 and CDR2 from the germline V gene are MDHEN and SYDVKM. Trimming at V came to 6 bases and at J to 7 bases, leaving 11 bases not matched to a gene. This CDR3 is CASSGAGEFVGELFF. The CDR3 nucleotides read TGTGCCAGCAGCGGGGCGGGGGAGTTTGTCGGGGAGCTGTTTTTT. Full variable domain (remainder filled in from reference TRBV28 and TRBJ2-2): DVKVTQSSRYLVKRTGEKVFLECVQDMDHENMFWYRQDPGLGLRLIYFSYDVKMKEKGDIPEGYSVSREKKERFSLILESASTNQTSMYLCASSGAGEFVGELFFGEGSRLTVL.

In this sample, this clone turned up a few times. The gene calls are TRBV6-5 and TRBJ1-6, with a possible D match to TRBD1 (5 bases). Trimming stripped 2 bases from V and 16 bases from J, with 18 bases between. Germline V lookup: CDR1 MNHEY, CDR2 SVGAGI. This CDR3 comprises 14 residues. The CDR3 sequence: CASSYTGDRWPLHF. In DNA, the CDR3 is TGTGCCAGCAGTTACACCGGGGACCGTTGGCCTCTCCACTTT.

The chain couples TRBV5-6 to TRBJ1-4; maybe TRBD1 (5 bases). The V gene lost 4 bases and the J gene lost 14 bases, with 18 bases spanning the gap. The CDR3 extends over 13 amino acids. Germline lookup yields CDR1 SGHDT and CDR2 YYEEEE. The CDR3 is CASSRRDWLGLFF. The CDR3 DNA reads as TGTGCCAGCAGCCGACGGGACTGGTTGGGGCTGTTTTTT.

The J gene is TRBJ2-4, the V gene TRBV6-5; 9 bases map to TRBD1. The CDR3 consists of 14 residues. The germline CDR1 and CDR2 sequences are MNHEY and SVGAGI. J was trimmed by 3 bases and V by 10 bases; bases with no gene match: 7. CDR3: CAIYPTGGKNIQYF. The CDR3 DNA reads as TGTGCCATCTACCCGACAGGGGGCAAAAACATTCAGTACTTC.

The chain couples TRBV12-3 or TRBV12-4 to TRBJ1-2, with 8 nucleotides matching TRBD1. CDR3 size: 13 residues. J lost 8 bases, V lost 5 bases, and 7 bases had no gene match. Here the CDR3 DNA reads TGTGCCAGCAGTCCCTGGACAGGGTACGGCTACACCTTC. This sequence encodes CASSPWTGYGYTF.

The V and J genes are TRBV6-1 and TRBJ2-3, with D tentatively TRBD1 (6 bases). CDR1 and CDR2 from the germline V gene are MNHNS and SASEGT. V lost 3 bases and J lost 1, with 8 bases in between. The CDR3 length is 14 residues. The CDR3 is CASSDWTGTDTQYF. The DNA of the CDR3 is TGTGCCAGCAGTGATTGGACAGGCACAGATACGCAGTATTTT.

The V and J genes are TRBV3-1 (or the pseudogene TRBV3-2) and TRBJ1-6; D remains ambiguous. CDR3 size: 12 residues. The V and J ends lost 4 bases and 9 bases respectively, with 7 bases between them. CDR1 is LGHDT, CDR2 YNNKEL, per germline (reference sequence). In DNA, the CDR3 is TGTGCCAGCAGCCGGAACCTTTCACCCCTCCACTTT. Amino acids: CASSRNLSPLHF.

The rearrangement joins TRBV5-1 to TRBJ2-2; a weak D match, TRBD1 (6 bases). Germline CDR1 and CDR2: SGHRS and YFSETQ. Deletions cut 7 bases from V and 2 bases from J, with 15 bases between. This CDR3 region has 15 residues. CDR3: CASATGTHNTGELFF. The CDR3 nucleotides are TGCGCCAGCGCCACCGGGACACACAACACCGGGGAGCTGTTTTTT. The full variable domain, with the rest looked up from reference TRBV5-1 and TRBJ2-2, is KAGVTQTPRYLIKTRGQQVTLSCSPISGHRSVSWYQQTPGQGLQFLFEYFSETQRNKGNFPGRFSGRQFSNSRSEMNVSTLELGDSALYLCASATGTHNTGELFFGEGSRLTVL.

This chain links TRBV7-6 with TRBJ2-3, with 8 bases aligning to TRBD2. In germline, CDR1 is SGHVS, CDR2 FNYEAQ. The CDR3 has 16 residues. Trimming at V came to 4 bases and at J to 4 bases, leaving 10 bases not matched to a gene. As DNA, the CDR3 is TGTGCCAGCAGCTCCCAGGCGGGGGGTTTTTCAGATACGCAGTATTTT. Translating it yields CASSSQAGGFSDTQYF.

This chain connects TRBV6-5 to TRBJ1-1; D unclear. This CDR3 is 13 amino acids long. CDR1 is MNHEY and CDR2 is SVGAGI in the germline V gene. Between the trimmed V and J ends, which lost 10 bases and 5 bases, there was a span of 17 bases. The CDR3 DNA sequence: TGTGCCACGGGCGGTGACCAGTGGACTGAAGCTTTCTTT. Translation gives CATGGDQWTEAFF.

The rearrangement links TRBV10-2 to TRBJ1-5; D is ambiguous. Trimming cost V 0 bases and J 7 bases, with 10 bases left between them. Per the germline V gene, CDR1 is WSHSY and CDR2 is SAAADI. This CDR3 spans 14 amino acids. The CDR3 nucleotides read TGCGCCAGCAGTGAGTCTCAGAAAATCCAGCCCCAGCATTTT. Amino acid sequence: CASSESQKIQPQHF.

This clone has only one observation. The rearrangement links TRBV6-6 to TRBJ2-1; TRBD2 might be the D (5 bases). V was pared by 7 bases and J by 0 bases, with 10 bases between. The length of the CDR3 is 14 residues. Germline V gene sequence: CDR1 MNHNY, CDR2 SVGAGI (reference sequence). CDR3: CASTREGSYNEQFF. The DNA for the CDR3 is TGTGCCAGCACCAGAGAGGGCTCCTACAATGAGCAGTTCTTC.

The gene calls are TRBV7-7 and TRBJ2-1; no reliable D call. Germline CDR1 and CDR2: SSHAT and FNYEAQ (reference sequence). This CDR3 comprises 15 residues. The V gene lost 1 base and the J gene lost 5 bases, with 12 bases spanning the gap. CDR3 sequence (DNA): TGTGCCAGCAGCTTAGTAGGTGACACTCACAATGAGCAGTTCTTC. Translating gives CASSLVGDTHNEQFF.

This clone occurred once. For the CDR3, the DNA is TGTGCCAGCAGACGACGACAGGGGAACACTGAAGCTTTCTTT. As protein: CASRRRQGNTEAFF. The V gene is TRBV6-5, the J gene TRBJ1-1, with TRBD1 matching over 7 bases. Germline V gene sequence: CDR1 MNHEY, CDR2 SVGAGI. J was trimmed by 1 base and V by 6 bases; bases with no gene match: 5. The CDR3 is 14 amino acids.

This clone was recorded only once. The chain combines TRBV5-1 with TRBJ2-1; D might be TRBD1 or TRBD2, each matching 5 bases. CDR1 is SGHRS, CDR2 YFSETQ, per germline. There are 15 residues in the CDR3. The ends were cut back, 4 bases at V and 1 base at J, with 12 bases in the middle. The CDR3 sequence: CASSPDRLSYNEQFF. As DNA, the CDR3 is TGCGCCAGCAGCCCCGACAGACTATCCTACAATGAGCAGTTCTTC.

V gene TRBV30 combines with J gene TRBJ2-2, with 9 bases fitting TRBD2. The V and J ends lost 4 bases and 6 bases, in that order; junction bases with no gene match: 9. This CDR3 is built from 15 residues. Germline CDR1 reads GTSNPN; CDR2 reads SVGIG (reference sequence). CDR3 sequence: CAWNLRGGKSGELFF. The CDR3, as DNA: TGTGCCTGGAATTTGCGGGGGGGCAAATCCGGGGAGCTGTTTTTT.

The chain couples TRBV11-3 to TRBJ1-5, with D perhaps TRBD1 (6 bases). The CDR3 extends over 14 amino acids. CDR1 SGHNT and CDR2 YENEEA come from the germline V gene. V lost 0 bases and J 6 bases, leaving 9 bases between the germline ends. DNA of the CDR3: TGTGCCAGCAGCTTAGAACAGGGAAGTCAGCCCCAGCATTTT. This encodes CASSLEQGSQPQHF.

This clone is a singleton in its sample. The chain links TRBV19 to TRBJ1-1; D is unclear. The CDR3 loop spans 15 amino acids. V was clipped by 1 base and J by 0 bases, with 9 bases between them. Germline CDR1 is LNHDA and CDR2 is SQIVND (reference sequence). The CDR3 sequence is CASSIGRDMNTEAFF. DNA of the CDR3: TGTGCCAGTAGTATAGGTCGAGACATGAACACTGAAGCTTTCTTT.

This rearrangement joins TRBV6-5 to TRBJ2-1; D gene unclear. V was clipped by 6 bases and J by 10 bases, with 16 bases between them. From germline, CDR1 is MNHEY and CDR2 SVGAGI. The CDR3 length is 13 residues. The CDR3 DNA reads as TGTGCCAGCAGCAGAATGCGATTCGGGGAGCAGTTCTTC. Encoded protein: CASSRMRFGEQFF.